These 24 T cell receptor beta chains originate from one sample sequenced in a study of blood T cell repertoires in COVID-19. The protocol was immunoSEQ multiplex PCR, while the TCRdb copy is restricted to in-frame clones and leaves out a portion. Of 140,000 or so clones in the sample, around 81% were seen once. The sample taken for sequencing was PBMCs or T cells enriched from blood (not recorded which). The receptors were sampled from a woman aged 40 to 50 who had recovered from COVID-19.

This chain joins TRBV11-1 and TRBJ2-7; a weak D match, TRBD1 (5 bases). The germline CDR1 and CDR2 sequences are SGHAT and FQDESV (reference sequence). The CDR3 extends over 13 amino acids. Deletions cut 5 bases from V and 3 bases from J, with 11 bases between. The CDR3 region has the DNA TGTGCCAGCAGCATTGAAGACAGCTACGAGCAGTACTTC. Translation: CASSIEDSYEQYF.

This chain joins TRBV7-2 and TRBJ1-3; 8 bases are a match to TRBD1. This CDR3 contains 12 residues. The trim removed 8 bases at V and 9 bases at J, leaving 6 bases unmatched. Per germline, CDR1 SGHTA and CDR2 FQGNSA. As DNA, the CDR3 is TGTGCCAGCTCCGTGGACAGGGTCACCATATATTTT. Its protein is CASSVDRVTIYF.

CDR3 nucleotide sequence: TGTGCCACCCTACGCGGGAGAGAAGAGACCCAGTACTTC. Protein sequence: CATLRGREETQYF. This sequence joins TRBV18 and TRBJ2-5; 7 nucleotides line up with TRBD2. The CDR3 has 13 amino acids. The germline gives CDR1 KGHSH, CDR2 LQKENI. V was clipped by 10 bases and J by 3 bases; unmatched bases: 8.

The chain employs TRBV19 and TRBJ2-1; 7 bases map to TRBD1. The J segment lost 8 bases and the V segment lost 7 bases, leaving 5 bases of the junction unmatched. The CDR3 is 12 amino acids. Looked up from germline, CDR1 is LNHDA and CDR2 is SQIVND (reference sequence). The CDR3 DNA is TGTGCCAGTAAGACAGGGCCCCATGAGCAGTTCTTC. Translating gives CASKTGPHEQFF.

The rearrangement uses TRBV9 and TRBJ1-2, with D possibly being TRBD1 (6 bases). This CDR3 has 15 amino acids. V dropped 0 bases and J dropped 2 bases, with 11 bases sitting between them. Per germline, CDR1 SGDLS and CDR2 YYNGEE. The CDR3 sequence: CASSVDPTGNYGYTF. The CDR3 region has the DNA TGTGCCAGCAGCGTAGACCCCACAGGGAACTATGGCTACACCTTC.

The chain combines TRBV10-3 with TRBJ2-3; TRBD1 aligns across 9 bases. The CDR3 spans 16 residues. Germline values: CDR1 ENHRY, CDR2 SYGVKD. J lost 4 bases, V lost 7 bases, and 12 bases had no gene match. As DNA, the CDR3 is TGTGCCATCAAGACCGGACAGGGGAGACCAGCAGATACGCAGTATTTT. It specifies CAIKTGQGRPADTQYF.

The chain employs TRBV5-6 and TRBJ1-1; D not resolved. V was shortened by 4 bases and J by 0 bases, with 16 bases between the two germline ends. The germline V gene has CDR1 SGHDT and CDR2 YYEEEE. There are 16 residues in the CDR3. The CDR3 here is CASSPVPVGLNTEAFF. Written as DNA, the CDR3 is TGTGCCAGCAGCCCCGTCCCCGTTGGCTTGAACACTGAAGCTTTCTTT. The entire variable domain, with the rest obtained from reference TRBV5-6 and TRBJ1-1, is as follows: DAGVTQSPTHLIKTRGQQVTLRCSPKSGHDTVSWYQQALGQGPQFIFQYYEEEERQRGNFPDRFSGHQFPNYSSELNVNALLLGDSALYLCASSPVPVGLNTEAFFGQGTRLTVV.

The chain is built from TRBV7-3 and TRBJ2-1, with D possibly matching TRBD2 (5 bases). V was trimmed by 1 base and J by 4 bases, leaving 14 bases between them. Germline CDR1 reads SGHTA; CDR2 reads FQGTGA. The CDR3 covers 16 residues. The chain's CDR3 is CASSLRGGFGYNEQFF. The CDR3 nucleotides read TGTGCCAGCAGCTTAAGAGGCGGGTTTGGTTACAATGAGCAGTTCTTC.

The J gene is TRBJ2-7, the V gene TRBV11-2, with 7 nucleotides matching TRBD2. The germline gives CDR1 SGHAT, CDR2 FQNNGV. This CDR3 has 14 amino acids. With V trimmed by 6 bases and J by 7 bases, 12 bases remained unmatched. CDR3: CASSQLAPGVEQYF. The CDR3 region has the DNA TGTGCCAGCAGTCAACTAGCGCCCGGGGTGGAGCAGTACTTC. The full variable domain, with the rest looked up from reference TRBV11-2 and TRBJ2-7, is EAGVAQSPRYKIIEKRQSVAFWCNPISGHATLYWYQQILGQGPKLLIQFQNNGVVDDSQLPKDRFSAERLKGVDSTLKIQPAKLEDSAVYLCASSQLAPGVEQYFGPGTRLTVT.

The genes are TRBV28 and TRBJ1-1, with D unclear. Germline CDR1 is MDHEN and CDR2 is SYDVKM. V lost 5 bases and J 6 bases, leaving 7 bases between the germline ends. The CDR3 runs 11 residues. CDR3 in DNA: TGTGCCAGCAGTATGACTCCTGAAGCTTTCTTT. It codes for CASSMTPEAFF.

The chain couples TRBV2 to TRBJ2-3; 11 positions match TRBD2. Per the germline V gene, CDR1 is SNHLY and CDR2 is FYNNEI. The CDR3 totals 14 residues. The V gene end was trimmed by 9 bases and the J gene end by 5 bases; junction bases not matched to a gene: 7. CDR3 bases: TGTGCCAGGAATAGCGGGGGGGCGCTAGATACGCAGTATTTT. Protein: CARNSGGALDTQYF.

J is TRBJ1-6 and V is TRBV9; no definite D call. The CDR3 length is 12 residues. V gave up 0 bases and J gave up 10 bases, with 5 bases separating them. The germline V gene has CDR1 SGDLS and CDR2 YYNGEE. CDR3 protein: CASSVGESPLHF. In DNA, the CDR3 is TGTGCCAGCAGCGTAGGGGAGTCACCCCTCCACTTT.

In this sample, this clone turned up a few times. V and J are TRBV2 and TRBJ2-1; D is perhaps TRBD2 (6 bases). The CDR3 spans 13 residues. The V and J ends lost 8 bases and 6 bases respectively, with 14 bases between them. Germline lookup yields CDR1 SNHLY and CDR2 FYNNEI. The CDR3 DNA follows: TGTGCCAGCGGGGTAGCCGGGAGCAATGAGCAGTTCTTC. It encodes CASGVAGSNEQFF.

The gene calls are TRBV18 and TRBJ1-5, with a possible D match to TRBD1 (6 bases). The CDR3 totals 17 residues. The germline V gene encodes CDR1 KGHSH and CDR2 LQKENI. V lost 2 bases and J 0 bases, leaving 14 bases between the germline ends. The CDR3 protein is CASSPTPQGNSNQPQHF. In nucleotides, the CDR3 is TGTGCCAGCTCACCAACCCCACAGGGAAATAGCAATCAGCCCCAGCATTTT. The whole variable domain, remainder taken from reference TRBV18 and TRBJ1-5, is NAGVMQNPRHLVRRRGQEARLRCSPMKGHSHVYWYRQLPEEGLKFMVYLQKENIIDESGMPKERFSAEFPKEGPSILRIQQVVRGDSAAYFCASSPTPQGNSNQPQHFGDGTRLSIL.

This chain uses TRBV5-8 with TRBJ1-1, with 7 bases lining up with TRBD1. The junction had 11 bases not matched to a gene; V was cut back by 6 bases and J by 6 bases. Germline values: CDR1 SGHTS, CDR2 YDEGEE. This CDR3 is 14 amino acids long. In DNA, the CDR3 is TGTGCCAGCACCAACTTAGGGGGCCTAGCTGAAGCTTTCTTT. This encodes CASTNLGGLAEAFF.

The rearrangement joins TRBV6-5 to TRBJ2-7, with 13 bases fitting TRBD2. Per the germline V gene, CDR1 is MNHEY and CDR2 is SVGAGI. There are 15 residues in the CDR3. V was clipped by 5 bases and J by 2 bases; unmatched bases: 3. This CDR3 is CASSRTSGGTYEQYF. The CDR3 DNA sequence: TGTGCCAGCAGTCGGACTAGCGGGGGAACCTACGAGCAGTACTTC.

CDR3 sequence reads: CASSQSSGAFSNEQFF. For the CDR3, the DNA is TGTGCCAGCAGCCAATCTAGCGGGGCCTTTTCCAATGAGCAGTTCTTC. This rearrangement joins TRBV14 to TRBJ2-1; 9 positions agree with TRBD2. Germline values: CDR1 SGHDN, CDR2 FVKESK. Trimming cost V 2 bases and J 6 bases; bases outside gene matches: 8. CDR3 length: 16 residues.

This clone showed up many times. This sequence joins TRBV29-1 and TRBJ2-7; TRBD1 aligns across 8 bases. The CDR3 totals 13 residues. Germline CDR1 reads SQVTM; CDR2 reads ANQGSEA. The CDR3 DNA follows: TGCACCGCCTCGACAGGGGCCCCGGGCGAGCAGTACTTC. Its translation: CTASTGAPGEQYF.

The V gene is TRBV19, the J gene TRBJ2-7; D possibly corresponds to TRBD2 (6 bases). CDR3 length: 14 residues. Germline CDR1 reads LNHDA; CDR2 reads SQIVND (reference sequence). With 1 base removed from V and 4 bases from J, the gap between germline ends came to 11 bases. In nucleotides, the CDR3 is TGTGCCAGTAGTATAGGTAGCGGAGCGTACGAGCAGTACTTC. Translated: CASSIGSGAYEQYF. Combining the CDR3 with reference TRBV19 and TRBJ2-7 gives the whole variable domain DGGITQSPKYLFRKEGQNVTLSCEQNLNHDAMYWYRQDPGQGLRLIYYSQIVNDFQKGDIAEGYSVSREKKESFPLTVTSAQKNPTAFYLCASSIGSGAYEQYFGPGTRLTVT.

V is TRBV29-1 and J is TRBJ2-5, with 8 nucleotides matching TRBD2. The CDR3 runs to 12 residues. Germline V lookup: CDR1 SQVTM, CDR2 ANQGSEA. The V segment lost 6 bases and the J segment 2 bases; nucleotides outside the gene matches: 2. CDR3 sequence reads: CSVRGGQETQYF. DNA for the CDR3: TGCAGCGTCCGGGGGGGGCAAGAGACCCAGTACTTC. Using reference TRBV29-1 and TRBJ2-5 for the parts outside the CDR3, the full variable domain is SAVISQKPSRDICQRGTSLTIQCQVDSQVTMMFWYRQQPGQSLTLIATANQGSEATYESGFVIDKFPISRPNLTFSTLTVSNMSPEDSSIYLCSVRGGQETQYFGPGTRLLVL.

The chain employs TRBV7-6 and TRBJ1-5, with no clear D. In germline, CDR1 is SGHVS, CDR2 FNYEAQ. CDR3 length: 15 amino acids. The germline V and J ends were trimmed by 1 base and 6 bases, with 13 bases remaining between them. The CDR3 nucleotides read TGTGCCAGCAGCTTAGGCAGCGGGCCTGGTCAGCCCCAGCATTTT. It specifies CASSLGSGPGQPQHF.

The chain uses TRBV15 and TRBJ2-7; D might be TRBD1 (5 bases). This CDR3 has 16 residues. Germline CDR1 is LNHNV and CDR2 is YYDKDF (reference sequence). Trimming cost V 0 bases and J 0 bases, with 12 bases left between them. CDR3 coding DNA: TGTGCCACCAGCAGAGATCGACAGTACTACTCCTACGAGCAGTACTTC. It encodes CATSRDRQYYSYEQYF.

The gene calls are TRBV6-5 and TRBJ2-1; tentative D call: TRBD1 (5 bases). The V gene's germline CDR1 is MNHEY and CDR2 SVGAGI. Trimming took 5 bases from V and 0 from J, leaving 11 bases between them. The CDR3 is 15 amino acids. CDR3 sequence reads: CASSRTGFSYNEQFF. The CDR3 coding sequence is TGTGCCAGCAGTCGAACAGGATTCTCCTACAATGAGCAGTTCTTC.

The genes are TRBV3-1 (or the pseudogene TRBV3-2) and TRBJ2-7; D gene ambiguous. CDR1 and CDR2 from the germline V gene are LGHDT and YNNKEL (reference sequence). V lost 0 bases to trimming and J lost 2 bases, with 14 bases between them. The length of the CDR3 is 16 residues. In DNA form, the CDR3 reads TGTGCCAGCAGCCAAGACAGGTTCCAACTTACCTACGAGCAGTACTTC. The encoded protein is CASSQDRFQLTYEQYF.